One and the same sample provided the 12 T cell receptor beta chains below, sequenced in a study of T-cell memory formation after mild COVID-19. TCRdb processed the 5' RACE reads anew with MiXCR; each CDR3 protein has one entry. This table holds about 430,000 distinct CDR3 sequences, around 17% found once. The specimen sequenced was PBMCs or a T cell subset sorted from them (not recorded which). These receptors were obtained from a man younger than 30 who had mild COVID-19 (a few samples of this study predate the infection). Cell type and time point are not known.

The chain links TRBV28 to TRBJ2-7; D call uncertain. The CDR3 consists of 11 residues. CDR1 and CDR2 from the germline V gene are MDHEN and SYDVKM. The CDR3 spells CVPGRHYEQYF. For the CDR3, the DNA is TGTGTACCCGGCCGGCACTACGAGCAGTACTTC.

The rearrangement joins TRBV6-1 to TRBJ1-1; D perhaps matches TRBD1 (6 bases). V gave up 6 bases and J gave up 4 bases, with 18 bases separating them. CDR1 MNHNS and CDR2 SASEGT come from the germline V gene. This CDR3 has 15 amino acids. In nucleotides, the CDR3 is TGTGCCAGCAGCGAGAGGGGGGCGCGGAGCACTGAAGCTTTCTTT. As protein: CASSERGARSTEAFF.

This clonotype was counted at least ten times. The CDR3 spells CASSSEGDEQYF. The CDR3 bases are TGTGCCAGCAGCTCGGAAGGGGACGAGCAGTACTTC. V and J are TRBV5-4 and TRBJ2-7; tentatively, D is TRBD1 (5 bases). V shed 3 bases and J shed 5 bases, with 9 bases lying between them. The CDR3 runs 12 residues. The germline V gene has CDR1 SGHNT and CDR2 YYREEE (reference sequence).

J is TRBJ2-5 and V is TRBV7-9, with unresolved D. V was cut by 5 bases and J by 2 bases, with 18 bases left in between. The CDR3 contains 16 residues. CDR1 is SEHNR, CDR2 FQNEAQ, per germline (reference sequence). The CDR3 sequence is CASSAVGKRQQETQYF. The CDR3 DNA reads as TGTGCCAGCAGCGCGGTGGGGAAGCGACAACAAGAGACCCAGTACTTC.

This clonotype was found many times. CDR3 coding DNA: TGCGCCAGCAGCGAGGACGGTCAATTTTCACCCCTCCACTTT. Protein product: CASSEDGQFSPLHF. The chain couples TRBV5-1 to TRBJ1-6; D is uncertain. Trimming stripped 4 bases from V and 9 bases from J, with 14 bases between. The CDR3 contains 14 residues. Germline lookup yields CDR1 SGHRS and CDR2 YFSETQ.

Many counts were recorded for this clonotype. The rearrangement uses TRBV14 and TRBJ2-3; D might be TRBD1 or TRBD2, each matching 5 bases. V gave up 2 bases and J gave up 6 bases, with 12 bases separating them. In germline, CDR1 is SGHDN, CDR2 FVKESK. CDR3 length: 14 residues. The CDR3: CASSQQGPWDTQYF. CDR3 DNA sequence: TGTGCCAGCAGCCAACAGGGACCCTGGGATACGCAGTATTTT.

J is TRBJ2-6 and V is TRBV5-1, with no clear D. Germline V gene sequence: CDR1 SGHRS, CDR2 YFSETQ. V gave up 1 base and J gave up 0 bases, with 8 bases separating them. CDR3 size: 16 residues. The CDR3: CASSLPPDSGANVLTF. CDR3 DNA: TGCGCCAGCAGCTTGCCGCCAGACTCTGGGGCCAACGTCCTGACTTTC.

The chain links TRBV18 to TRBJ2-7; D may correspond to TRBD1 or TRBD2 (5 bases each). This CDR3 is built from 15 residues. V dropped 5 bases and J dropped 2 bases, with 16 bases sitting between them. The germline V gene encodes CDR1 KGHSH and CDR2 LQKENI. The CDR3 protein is CASSETDPGAYEQYF. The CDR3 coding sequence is TGTGCCAGCTCAGAGACAGACCCCGGGGCCTACGAGCAGTACTTC.

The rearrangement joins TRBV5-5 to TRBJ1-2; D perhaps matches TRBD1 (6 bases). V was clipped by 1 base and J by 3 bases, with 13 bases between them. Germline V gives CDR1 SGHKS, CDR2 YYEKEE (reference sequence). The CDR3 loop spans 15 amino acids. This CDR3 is CASSLQSGGDYGYTF. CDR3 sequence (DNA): TGTGCCAGCAGCTTGCAATCCGGGGGCGACTATGGCTACACCTTC.

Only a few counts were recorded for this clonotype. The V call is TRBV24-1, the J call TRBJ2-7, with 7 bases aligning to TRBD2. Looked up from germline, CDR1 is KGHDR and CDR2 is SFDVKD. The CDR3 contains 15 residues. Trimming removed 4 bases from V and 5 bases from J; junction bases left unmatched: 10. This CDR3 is CATSDPDGRRHEQYV. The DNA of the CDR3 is TGTGCCACCAGTGACCCGGACGGGAGGAGGCACGAGCAGTACGTC.

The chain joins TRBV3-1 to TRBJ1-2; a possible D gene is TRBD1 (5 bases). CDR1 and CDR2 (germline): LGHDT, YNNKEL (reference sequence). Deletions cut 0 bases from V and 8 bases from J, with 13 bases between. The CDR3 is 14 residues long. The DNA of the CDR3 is TGTGCCAGCAGCCAAGATCCAGGGTTTAGAGGCTACACCTTC. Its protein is CASSQDPGFRGYTF.

CDR3 nucleotide sequence: TGCGCCAGCAGCCAAGCCAGTGCGGAGACCCAGTACTTC. Protein: CASSQASAETQYF. This chain uses TRBV4-1 with TRBJ2-5; D remains unclear. This CDR3 is 13 amino acids long. Germline CDR1 MGHRA, CDR2 YSYEKL. V lost 1 base and J lost 5, with 8 bases in between.